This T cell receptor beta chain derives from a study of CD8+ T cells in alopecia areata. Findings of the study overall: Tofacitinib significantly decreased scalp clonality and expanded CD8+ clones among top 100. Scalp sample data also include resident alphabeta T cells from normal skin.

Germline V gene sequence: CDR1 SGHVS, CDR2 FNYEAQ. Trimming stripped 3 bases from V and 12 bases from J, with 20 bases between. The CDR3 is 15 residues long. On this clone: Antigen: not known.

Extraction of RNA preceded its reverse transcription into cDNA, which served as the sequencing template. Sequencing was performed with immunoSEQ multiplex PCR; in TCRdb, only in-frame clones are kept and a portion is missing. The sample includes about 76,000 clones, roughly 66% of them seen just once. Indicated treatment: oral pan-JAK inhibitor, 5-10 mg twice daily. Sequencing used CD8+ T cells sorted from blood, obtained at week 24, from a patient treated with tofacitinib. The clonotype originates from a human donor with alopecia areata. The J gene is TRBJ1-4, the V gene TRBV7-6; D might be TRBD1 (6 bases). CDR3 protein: CASSFTKGDPGELFF. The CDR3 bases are TGTGCCAGCAGCTTTACCAAGGGGGACCCTGGGGAACTGTTTTTT.